This T cell receptor (beta chain) derives from a study of CD8 T cells in ankylosing spondylitis. Whole-study findings and limits: A TCR beta motif of about 8 highly homologous variants appeared characteristic of ankylosing spondylitis blood. As reported, disease-linked clones showed significant enrichment in matched ankylosing spondylitis synovial fluid. Disease-linked clones were found to be CD8+ and relatively rare in peripheral blood. Previously reported in reactive arthritis synovial fluid and blood were some of the motif variants.

5'-RACE, quantitative and with molecular barcodes, yielded the TCR beta libraries. One entry per CDR3 protein, called by TCRdb with MiXCR from the 5' RACE reads. The sample holds more than 500,000 distinct CDR3 sequences, roughly 5.2% seen once. This clonotype has just a few counts. Its target is unknown. Trimming left V 5 bases short and J 3 bases short, with 20 bases between. This CDR3 is built from 16 residues. Germline V gives CDR1 SEHNR, CDR2 FQNEAQ (reference sequence). Sequenced material: blood, either unsorted or a sorted T cell fraction (not recorded which). The chain recombines TRBV7-9 with TRBJ2-7, with D unclear. The clonotype was recovered from a male donor with ankylosing spondylitis. The CDR3 nucleotides are TGTGCCAGCAGCACCACAGACGTCTTCAACGTCTACGAGCAGTACTTC. Translated, it gives CASSTTDVFNVYEQYF. Looking up the rest from reference TRBV7-9 and TRBJ2-7 gives the full variable domain: DTGVSQNPRHKITKRGQNVTFRCDPISEHNRLYWYRQTLGQGPEFLTYFQNEAQLEKSRLLSDRFSAERPKGSFSTLEIQRTEQGDSAMYLCASSTTDVFNVYEQYFGPGTRLTVT.